This TCR beta chain was documented in a study of control samples from healthy donors and cancer patients. The CDR3 loop spans 13 amino acids. V lost 0 bases, J lost 11 bases, and 11 bases lay in between. In germline, CDR1 is LGHNA, CDR2 YSLEER. TCRdb keeps only in-frame clones here, not all; method: immunoSEQ multiplex PCR. This table holds 120,000 or so clones, roughly 88% found once. The genes are TRBV4-3 and TRBJ1-5; D is undetermined. Sequenced input: PBMCs. This TCR was recovered from a woman aged 60-75 years with lung cancer. The CDR3: CASSQDVDRAQHF. DNA for the CDR3: TGCGCCAGCAGCCAAGACGTAGATCGAGCCCAGCATTTT.